This record covers a single T cell receptor (beta chain). Its cognate antigen is unknown. A second roughly 6 to 12 cycle PCR used barcoded and J-beta primers. TCRdb itself ran the 5' RACE reads through MiXCR, one entry per CDR3 protein. The table shows 790,000 or so distinct CDR3 sequences, with more than 50% occurring only once. The sample is drawn from a study of blood T cells in healthy people across ages. General study points: Researchers judged that diversity estimates from one million T cells fell short of true values. Long-lived donors had more naive CD4+ cells and higher diversity than aged donors.

Germline assignment: CDR1 MNHEY and CDR2 SMNVEV (reference sequence). Losses at the gene ends were 6 bases for V and 8 bases for J; bases not matched to a gene: 10. The CDR3 extends over 14 amino acids. The donors, aged roughly 6 to 90, were healthy Caucasians from Russia. Specimen: blood. This chain uses TRBV27 with TRBJ2-1, with 7 bases aligning to TRBD2. The clonotype comes from a man aged 40-49 years in good health. CDR3 sequence: CASRTSSSRDEQFF. The CDR3 DNA reads as TGTGCCAGCAGGACTAGCTCCTCCCGGGATGAGCAGTTCTTC.